The subject of this entry is one TCR beta chain. What it binds is not known. This sample is drawn from a study of T cells in Graves' hyperthyroidism and ophthalmopathy. Study-level findings and limits: The model's output predicted ophthalmopathy at a median of roughly seven months prior to onset. Blood also contained most expanded thyroid clonotypes above 0.001.

Germline V gene data show CDR1 as SGDLS and CDR2 as YYNGEE. The CDR3 spans 18 residues. J lost 4 bases, V lost 1 base, and 11 bases had no gene match. Each diagnosis was grounded in clinical symptoms, serum thyroxine and TRAb, thyroid ultrasound, and orbital computed tomography. The TCR beta CDR3 regions underwent amplification using RNA transcripts as the source. HTBI primers were the set used in a first-round RT-PCR of the TCR CDR3. Each CDR3 protein gets one entry after TCRdb re-called the multiplex PCR reads with MiXCR. In the table there are around 530,000 distinct CDR3 sequences, approximately 17% of which are singletons.

The sequencing sample was made of blood. The rearrangement links TRBV9 to TRBJ2-2; 9 nucleotides align to TRBD1. This TCR was sampled from a woman younger than 35 with Graves' ophthalmopathy. In DNA, the CDR3 is TGTGCCAGCAGCGTATGGGACAGGGCCCGTCGTGGCACCGGGGAGCTGTTTTTT. Amino acids: CASSVWDRARRGTGELFF. Based on the CDR3 plus reference TRBV9 and TRBJ2-2, the full variable domain is DSGVTQTPKHLITATGQRVTLRCSPRSGDLSVYWYQQSLDQGLQFLIQYYNGEERAKGNILERFSAQQFPDLHSELNLSSLELGDSALYFCASSVWDRARRGTGELFFGEGSRLTVL.